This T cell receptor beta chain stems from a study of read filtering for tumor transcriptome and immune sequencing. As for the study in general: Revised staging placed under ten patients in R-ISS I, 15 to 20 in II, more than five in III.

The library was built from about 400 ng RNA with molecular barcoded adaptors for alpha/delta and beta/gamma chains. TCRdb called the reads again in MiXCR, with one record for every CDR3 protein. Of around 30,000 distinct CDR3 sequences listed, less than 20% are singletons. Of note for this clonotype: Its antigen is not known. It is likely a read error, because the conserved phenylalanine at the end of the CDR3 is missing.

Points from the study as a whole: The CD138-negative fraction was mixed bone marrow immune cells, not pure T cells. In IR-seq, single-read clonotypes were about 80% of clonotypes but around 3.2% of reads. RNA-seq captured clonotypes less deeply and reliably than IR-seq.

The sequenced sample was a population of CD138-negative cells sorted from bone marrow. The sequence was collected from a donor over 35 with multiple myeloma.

The CDR3 nucleotides are TGTGCCAGTAGAGCAACAGGTCCGGGTGTGCAGTTCCTC. Its translation: CASRATGPGVQFL. The chain joins TRBV19 to TRBJ2-1, with TRBD1 as a possible D gene (5 bases). The V gene lost 6 bases and the J gene lost 12 bases, with 18 bases spanning the gap. The germline V gene has CDR1 LNHDA and CDR2 SQIVND (reference sequence). The CDR3 is made up of 13 amino acids.